This TCR beta chain was profiled in a study of T-cell reconstitution after alpha-beta-depleted transplantation in children. Germline CDR1 DFQATT, CDR2 SNEGSKA (reference sequence). This CDR3 region has 12 residues. Trimming stripped 0 bases from V and 10 bases from J, with 7 bases between. This clonotype was observed at least ten times. Preparation of the TCRbeta library involved a method that used unique molecular identifiers. Each CDR3 protein is one row after TCRdb ran MiXCR on the PCR reads. This repertoire shows about 120,000 distinct CDR3 sequences, under 13% found once; its top ten account for roughly 8%.

This sample comprised PBMCs from the stem cell graft donor, obtained from the stem cell graft. This chain connects TRBV20-1 to TRBJ1-6; D not resolved. This clonotype originated in a human donor who donated a stem cell graft to a child with acute lymphoblastic leukemia. The CDR3 coding sequence is TGCAGTGCTAGAGATGTGGGGTCACCCCTCCACTTT. Residues: CSARDVGSPLHF.